A selection of T cell receptor beta chains follows, all from one sample in a study of CD8 T cells in ankylosing spondylitis. From the 5' RACE reads, TCRdb called clonotypes with MiXCR, one entry per CDR3 protein. The sample has almost 250,000 distinct CDR3 sequences; 32% are singletons. Input material: blood, either unsorted or a sorted T cell fraction (not recorded which). The receptors here all came from a male donor with ankylosing spondylitis or in good health (not recorded which). The CDR3 runs from the conserved cysteine through the conserved F or W. Each record gives: V gene, clone size, D gene, J gene, CDR3 DNA, CDR3 protein. A D gene is named only where the DNA matches it firmly. Clone size is not always given. Where it is, it says once, few, many or a class for expanded clones.

>TRBV11-2|few|TRBD2|TRBJ2-5
TGTGCCAGCAGCCCTCCACTAGCGGGGGGTGAGACCCAGTACTTC
CASSPPLAGGETQYF
>TRBV10-2|few|NA|TRBJ1-6
TGCGCCAGCAGCTTCGACAGTTCAAGGTCACCCCTCCACTTT
CASSFDSSRSPLHF
>TRBV3-1|NA|NA|TRBJ2-1
TGTGCCAGCAGCCCACCGGGGGACAATGAGCAGTTCTTC
CASSPPGDNEQFF
>TRBV12-3/TRBV12-4|few|NA|TRBJ2-7
TGTGCCAGCAGTCTGTGGGAAGAGCAGTACTTC
CASSLWEEQYF
>TRBV20-1|NA|NA|TRBJ2-5
TGCAGTGCTGGGGGGGGCCGAAAAGAGACCCAGTACTTC
CSAGGGRKETQYF
>TRBV12-3/TRBV12-4|few|NA|TRBJ2-3
TGTGCCAGCAGTTTATTAAGCACAGATACGCAGTATTTT
CASSLLSTDTQYF
>TRBV29-1|few|NA|TRBJ2-2
TGCAGCGTAGTTCTCCGGACGGCCGGGGAGCTGTTTTTT
CSVVLRTAGELFF
>TRBV9|few|NA|TRBJ1-1
TGTGCCAGCAGCTCGGAGACTGTGAACACTGAAGCTTTCTTT
CASSSETVNTEAFF
>TRBV5-1|few|NA|TRBJ2-1
TGCGCCAGCAGCACATTCGGGGGCGAGCAGTTCTTC
CASSTFGGEQFF
>TRBV5-1|once|NA|TRBJ1-6
TGCGCCAGCAGCTCTCAGCCAGATAATTCACCCCTCCACTTT
CASSSQPDNSPLHF
>TRBV6-5|few|TRBD2|TRBJ2-3
TGTGCCAGCAGTTACTCTGGACCGGGACTATCAGATACGCAGTATTTT
CASSYSGPGLSDTQYF
>TRBV7-9|NA|NA|TRBJ1-2
TGTGCCAGCAGCTTAGCGCAAAGGACGTACTATGGCTACACCTTC
CASSLAQRTYYGYTF
>TRBV20-1|few|NA|TRBJ2-1
TGCAGTGCTAGAGATAGGAGGTCACCCCGCAATGAGCAGTTCTTC
CSARDRRSPRNEQFF
>TRBV12-3/TRBV12-4|NA|TRBD1|TRBJ2-7
TGTGCCAGCAGTTTAGTGGGACAGGGATCCGAGCAGTACTTC
CASSLVGQGSEQYF
>TRBV7-3|NA|TRBD2|TRBJ2-1
TGTGCCAGCAGCACTAGCGGGGGGGCTTGGAATGAGCAGTTCTTC
CASSTSGGAWNEQFF
>TRBV7-2|NA|NA|TRBJ2-3
TGTGCCAGCAGCTTAGGATGGGGCCCAGATACGCAGTATTTT
CASSLGWGPDTQYF
>TRBV15|NA|NA|TRBJ2-2
TGTGCCACCAGCAGAGGCGGTAACGGGGAGCTGTTTTTT
CATSRGGNGELFF
>TRBV12-3/TRBV12-4|NA|NA|TRBJ2-1
TGTGCCAGCAGTTTCGCGGGTAAGGATGAGCAGTTCTTC
CASSFAGKDEQFF
>TRBV5-1|NA|NA|TRBJ1-4
TGCGCCAGCAGCCCACCGAATGCAACTAATGAAAAACTGTTTTTT
CASSPPNATNEKLFF
>TRBV2|NA|TRBD1|TRBJ2-1
TGTGCCAGCAGTGTCGGACAGGGCCCCCGGGGTGAGCAGTTCTTC
CASSVGQGPRGEQFF
>TRBV20-1|NA|TRBD2|TRBJ2-5
TGCAGTGCTAGAGCCCTAGGTAGCGGGGGGGCTAGGGAGACCCAGTACTTC
CSARALGSGGARETQYF
>TRBV5-8|NA|NA|TRBJ1-1
TGTGCCAGCAGCTTGGACATAGGGGCCCCTGAAGCTTTCTTT
CASSLDIGAPEAFF
>TRBV10-3|few|NA|TRBJ2-7
TGTGCCATCAGTGACCCCAGCAGTCACGAGCAGTACTTC
CAISDPSSHEQYF
>TRBV7-2|NA|NA|TRBJ2-1
TGTGCCAGCAGCTTAGATCTTCTCCCGGCACGGTTCTTC
CASSLDLLPARFF
>TRBV20-1|few|TRBD1|TRBJ2-7
TGCAGTGCTACAGACAGGGATTTCTACGAGCAGTACTTC
CSATDRDFYEQYF
>TRBV6-1|NA|NA|TRBJ1-2
TGTGCCAGCACCCAGGTCGGCCTTAACTATGGCTACACCTTC
CASTQVGLNYGYTF
>TRBV27|NA|NA|TRBJ2-2
TGTGCCAGCAGTCCCGGGACTCCCGGGGAGCTGTTTTTT
CASSPGTPGELFF
>TRBV20-1|NA|NA|TRBJ2-5
TGCTGTGCGCTCTCCCACGGGACTTTTTTTGGAGAGACCCAGTACTTC
CCALSHGTFFGETQYF
>TRBV12-3/TRBV12-4|NA|TRBD2|TRBJ2-3
TGTGCCAGCAGTGCTACTAGCGGGGGGTTGGGCACAGATACGCAGTATTTT
CASSATSGGLGTDTQYF
>TRBV5-5|few|NA|TRBJ1-6
TGTGCCAGCAGCTTATCGTCCGGGTTCGCTTCACCCCTCCACTTT
CASSLSSGFASPLHF
>TRBV10-2|NA|NA|TRBJ1-1
TGCGCCAGCAGTGAGTCACTAAACACTGAAGCTTTCTTT
CASSESLNTEAFF
>TRBV6-1|few|TRBD1|TRBJ2-5
TGTGCCAGCAGTAAGGGGGACAGGGTTCGCCAAGAGACCCAGTACTTC
CASSKGDRVRQETQYF
>TRBV27|NA|NA|TRBJ2-5
TGTGCCAGCAGTTCCCAGGTCCAAGAGACCCAGTACTTC
CASSSQVQETQYF
>TRBV12-3/TRBV12-4|NA|NA|TRBJ2-4
TGTGCCAGCACCTTCAAAGACAGGCCTTCAGCCAAAAACATTCAGTACTTC
CASTFKDRPSAKNIQYF
>TRBV4-1|NA|NA|TRBJ2-3
TGCGCCAGCAGTCGGGACACCTACACAGATACGCAGTATTTT
CASSRDTYTDTQYF
>TRBV2|NA|TRBD1|TRBJ1-3
TGTGCCAGGCAACTCGACAGGGACGTGGCAAACACCATATATTTT
CARQLDRDVANTIYF
>TRBV6-5|few|TRBD1|TRBJ2-7
TGTGCCAGCTTAGGACAGGACAAAGAGCAGTACTTC
CASLGQDKEQYF
>TRBV20-1|NA|NA|TRBJ1-5
TGCAGTTCCCTACGGAGGGGTAATCAGCCCCAGCATTTT
CSSLRRGNQPQHF
>TRBV7-7|few|NA|TRBJ1-2
TGTGCCAGCACCCCTTTAGGAGGCAACTATGGCTACACCTTC
CASTPLGGNYGYTF
>TRBV7-6|NA|NA|TRBJ2-2
TGTGCCAGCAGCTTATTTACCACCGGGGAGCTGTTTTTT
CASSLFTTGELFF
>TRBV5-1|NA|TRBD1|TRBJ2-1
TGCGCCAGCAGCTTGGATGGGACAGGGGGCTACAATGAGCAGTTCTTC
CASSLDGTGGYNEQFF
>TRBV5-1|many|TRBD1|TRBJ2-3
TGCGCCAGCAGCTTGGAAGGGACAGCGATAAGCACAGATACGCAGTATTTT
CASSLEGTAISTDTQYF
>TRBV12-3/TRBV12-4|few|TRBD1|TRBJ2-7
TGTGCCAGCAGTTTGCAGGGGGCTTACGAGCAGTACTTC
CASSLQGAYEQYF
>TRBV20-1|NA|NA|TRBJ1-6
TGCAGTGCACAGGGCGGGGGAAGACCTTATAATTCACCCCTCCACTTT
CSAQGGGRPYNSPLHF
>TRBV11-2|few|NA|TRBJ2-7
TGTGCCAGCAGCTTAGTCCTTCTAGGCTCCGAGCAGTACTTC
CASSLVLLGSEQYF
>TRBV28|NA|NA|TRBJ1-2
TGTGCCAGCAGCTTCACGTGGGGGAACTATGGCTACACCTTC
CASSFTWGNYGYTF
>TRBV30|NA|NA|TRBJ2-3
TGTGCCTGGATAAAACAGGGAAGCACAGATACGCAGTATTTT
CAWIKQGSTDTQYF
>TRBV6-1|few|TRBD1|TRBJ1-2
TGTGCCAGCAGAGGGACAGGGGGCGACGGGCGAAATGGCTACACCTTC
CASRGTGGDGRNGYTF
>TRBV11-2|few|NA|TRBJ2-7
TGTGCCAGCAGCTTAAGCCGGGACCGCTCCTACGAGCAGTACTTC
CASSLSRDRSYEQYF